The next 28 T cell receptor beta chains were all read from a single sample in a study of T cell changes during pregnancy in multiple sclerosis. Sequenced by immunoSEQ multiplex PCR; TCRdb stores in-frame clones only, minus some. In the table there are tens of thousands of clones, roughly 93% of which are singletons. Here the sequenced sample was peripheral blood, taken in the first trimester of pregnancy. All receptors come from a female donor with multiple sclerosis, enrolled in a pregnancy study.

This clone turned up a few times. The chain uses TRBV7-3 and TRBJ1-1; D unresolved. The V gene's germline CDR1 is SGHTA and CDR2 FQGTGA. The CDR3 totals 13 residues. With 4 bases removed from V and 1 base from J, the gap between germline ends came to 7 bases. Written as DNA, the CDR3 is TGTGCCAGCAGCTCGCAGTGGAACACTGAAGCTTTCTTT. Translating gives CASSSQWNTEAFF.

The CDR3 spells CASSADSVTGNTIYF. Written as DNA, the CDR3 is TGTGCCAGCAGCGCGGACAGTGTTACGGGAAACACCATATATTTT. V usage is TRBV5-4 and J usage is TRBJ1-3; D may be TRBD1 (6 bases). Trimming removed 4 bases from V and 4 bases from J, with 15 bases in between. This CDR3 region has 15 residues. Germline CDR1 reads SGHNT; CDR2 reads YYREEE (reference sequence).

This chain uses TRBV7-2 with TRBJ1-5; D is unclear. Germline V CDR1 and CDR2: SGHTA, FQGNSA. This CDR3 comprises 16 residues. The germline V and J ends were trimmed by 0 bases and 2 bases, with 11 bases remaining between them. CDR3: CASSLARGSGNQPQHF. In nucleotides, the CDR3 is TGTGCCAGCAGCTTAGCGCGAGGCTCTGGCAATCAGCCCCAGCATTTT.

This clone has only one observation. The V and J genes are TRBV20-1 and TRBJ2-3; 8 bases agree with TRBD2. This CDR3 region has 11 residues. Looked up from germline, CDR1 is DFQATT and CDR2 is SNEGSKA (reference sequence). The junction had 2 bases not matched to a gene; V was cut back by 6 bases and J by 6 bases. CDR3 in amino acids: CSARLADTQYF. CDR3 in DNA: TGCAGTGCCAGACTAGCGGATACGCAGTATTTT.

This rearrangement joins TRBV4-1 to TRBJ2-7; 14 bases are a match to TRBD2. This CDR3 region has 16 residues. The V gene end was trimmed by 3 bases and the J gene end by 11 bases; junction bases not matched to a gene: 12. Germline CDR1 MGHRA, CDR2 YSYEKL. The CDR3 sequence: CASSHPGLAGGVEKYF. In DNA form, the CDR3 reads TGCGCCAGCAGCCACCCCGGACTAGCGGGAGGAGTGGAAAAGTACTTC.

This rearrangement joins TRBV25-1 to TRBJ2-5, with D possibly being TRBD2 (5 bases). Germline V gene data show CDR1 as MGHDK and CDR2 as SYGVNS. V was pared by 5 bases and J by 7 bases, with 11 bases between. The length of the CDR3 is 12 residues. The CDR3 DNA reads TGTGCCAGCAGTTGGACTTTCCCGACCCAGTACTTC. Protein product: CASSWTFPTQYF.

In this sample, this clone turned up a few times. V and J are TRBV4-3 and TRBJ2-1, with D maybe TRBD1 (5 bases). CDR1 and CDR2 from the germline V gene are LGHNA and YSLEER. The CDR3 contains 14 residues. V was trimmed by 0 bases and J by 7 bases, leaving 10 bases between them. The CDR3 DNA reads as TGCGCCAGCAGCCAAGACAGGGTTCTAAATGAGCAGTTCTTC. It encodes CASSQDRVLNEQFF.

The chain recombines TRBV11-1 with TRBJ1-3; the D is unclear. CDR3 size: 15 residues. Trimming removed 3 bases from V and 0 bases from J, with 9 bases in between. The germline CDR1 and CDR2 sequences are SGHAT and FQDESV (reference sequence). CDR3 protein: CASSLERGSGNTIYF. CDR3 sequence (DNA): TGTGCCAGCAGCTTGGAGAGAGGCTCTGGAAACACCATATATTTT.

The chain combines TRBV5-1 with TRBJ2-1; 10 nucleotides match TRBD2. V lost 0 bases, J lost 6 bases, and 6 bases stayed unmatched. The CDR3 spans 16 residues. CDR1 SGHRS and CDR2 YFSETQ come from the germline V gene. The CDR3 is CASSLAPASGGNEQFF. DNA of the CDR3: TGCGCCAGCAGCTTGGCCCCGGCTAGCGGGGGCAATGAGCAGTTCTTC.

This clone came up a few times. The chain has TRBV7-9 and TRBJ2-7; 10 bases fit TRBD1. Germline CDR1 reads SEHNR; CDR2 reads FQNEAQ (reference sequence). The J segment lost 2 bases and the V segment lost 5 bases, leaving 6 bases of the junction unmatched. This CDR3 contains 15 residues. CDR3 residues: CASSPGGQGTYEQYF. The CDR3 DNA sequence: TGTGCCAGCAGCCCCGGGGGACAGGGGACCTACGAGCAGTACTTC.

The chain carries TRBV29-1 and TRBJ2-2; no clear D. CDR1 SQVTM and CDR2 ANQGSEA come from the germline V gene. The ends were cut back, 0 bases at V and 5 bases at J, with 7 bases in the middle. The CDR3 has 13 amino acids. This CDR3 reads CSVEDRATGELFF. As DNA, the CDR3 is TGCAGCGTTGAAGATCGAGCAACCGGGGAGCTGTTTTTT.

The V gene is TRBV27, the J gene TRBJ1-6; D not resolved. The V gene lost 3 bases and the J gene lost 6 bases, with 12 bases spanning the gap. This CDR3 has 15 residues. Germline V CDR1 and CDR2: MNHEY, SMNVEV (reference sequence). The DNA for the CDR3 is TGTGCCAGCAGTTTCGGTGCGTTCTTTAATTCACCCCTCCACTTT. The encoded protein is CASSFGAFFNSPLHF.

This chain joins TRBV28 and TRBJ1-5, with unresolved D. CDR3 size: 15 residues. Trimming removed 11 bases from V and 2 bases from J, with 19 bases in between. Germline CDR1 reads MDHEN; CDR2 reads SYDVKM. The CDR3 DNA sequence: TGTGCCGGGAAGGGAGTTCTTGGGGGCAATCAGCCCCAGCATTTT. This translates into CAGKGVLGGNQPQHF.

This chain joins TRBV28 and TRBJ1-1; the D is unclear. The germline V gene encodes CDR1 MDHEN and CDR2 SYDVKM. V was trimmed by 6 bases and J by 4 bases, leaving 15 bases between them. The CDR3 spans 14 residues. The CDR3: CASRSIYSVTEAFF. In DNA form, the CDR3 reads TGTGCCAGCAGGTCGATATATTCGGTCACTGAAGCTTTCTTT.

The genes are TRBV27 and TRBJ1-4; unclear D gene. V shed 7 bases and J shed 6 bases, with 12 bases lying between them. The CDR3 totals 13 residues. The germline gives CDR1 MNHEY, CDR2 SMNVEV (reference sequence). Here the CDR3 reads CASIGFGDEKLFF. CDR3 coding DNA: TGTGCCAGCATCGGGTTTGGAGATGAAAAACTGTTTTTT.

The chain is built from TRBV29-1 and TRBJ2-2, with 9 bases identical to TRBD1. This CDR3 spans 13 amino acids. The germline V gene has CDR1 SQVTM and CDR2 ANQGSEA. J was trimmed by 7 bases and V by 6 bases; bases with no gene match: 6. The CDR3 protein is CSVKTGGVGELFF. For the CDR3, the DNA is TGCAGCGTCAAGACAGGGGGGGTCGGGGAGCTGTTTTTT.

The genes are TRBV27 and TRBJ2-1, with 8 bases aligning to TRBD2. The CDR3 contains 15 residues. The ends lost 6 bases at V and 5 bases at J; junction bases unmatched: 9. The germline V gene encodes CDR1 MNHEY and CDR2 SMNVEV (reference sequence). Here the CDR3 DNA reads TGTGCCAGCAGAAAGGTTAGCGGGATGAACAATGAGCAGTTCTTC. Translating gives CASRKVSGMNNEQFF.

V gene TRBV27 combines with J gene TRBJ2-1, with 9 bases matching TRBD2. This CDR3 is 15 amino acids long. The ends lost 4 bases at V and 2 bases at J; junction bases unmatched: 3. CDR1 and CDR2 from the germline V gene are MNHEY and SMNVEV (reference sequence). CDR3 nucleotides: TGTGCCAGCAGTTGGGTAGCGGGGGCCTACAATGAGCAGTTCTTC. Translated: CASSWVAGAYNEQFF.

V is TRBV20-1 and J is TRBJ2-7; D unresolved. V was shortened by 1 base and J by 6 bases, with 7 bases between the two germline ends. Germline V CDR1 and CDR2: DFQATT, SNEGSKA (reference sequence). The CDR3 totals 11 residues. The CDR3 loop reads CSARGSGEQYF. The CDR3, as DNA: TGCAGTGCTAGAGGCTCGGGCGAGCAGTACTTC.

J is TRBJ2-5 and V is TRBV30, with 8 bases matching TRBD1. The V and J ends lost 6 bases and 4 bases, in that order; junction bases with no gene match: 4. The CDR3 extends over 12 amino acids. Looked up from germline, CDR1 is GTSNPN and CDR2 is SVGIG (reference sequence). The CDR3 protein is CACTGGGETQYF. The CDR3 bases are TGTGCCTGTACAGGGGGAGGAGAGACCCAGTACTTC.

V usage is TRBV15 and J usage is TRBJ2-3, with 7 bases matching TRBD1. V shed 4 bases and J 7 bases; nucleotides not matched to a gene: 17. Germline values: CDR1 LNHNV, CDR2 YYDKDF (reference sequence). CDR3 length: 17 residues. The CDR3 region is CATSTLLTGKDPYTQYF. The DNA of the CDR3 is TGTGCCACCAGCACGTTACTGACAGGGAAGGATCCCTATACGCAGTATTTT.

The rearrangement uses TRBV6-6 and TRBJ2-1; TRBD2 matches 10 bases. V shed 7 bases, J shed 5 bases, and the junction held 8 bases outside the gene matches. CDR1 is MNHNY and CDR2 is SVGAGI in the germline V gene (reference sequence). CDR3 length: 15 amino acids. CDR3 bases: TGTGCCAGCAAGTGGACTAGCGGTCTCAACAATGAGCAGTTCTTC. Residues: CASKWTSGLNNEQFF.

The chain recombines TRBV4-2 with TRBJ1-1; 10 bases are a match to TRBD1. J lost 4 bases, V lost 2 bases, and 10 bases had no gene match. There are 17 residues in the CDR3. The germline V gene encodes CDR1 LGHNA and CDR2 YNFKEQ. As DNA, the CDR3 is TGTGCCAGCAGCCAACGCCCGAGGGGACAGGGGTTCACTGAAGCTTTCTTT. Its protein product is CASSQRPRGQGFTEAFF.

The chain recombines TRBV28 with TRBJ1-1; D not resolved. V gave up 2 bases and J gave up 9 bases, with 13 bases separating them. CDR3 length: 13 residues. CDR1 is MDHEN, CDR2 SYDVKM, per germline. The CDR3 DNA is TGTGCCAGCAGTTTACAATGGTCGGGGAAAGCTTTCTTT. Translated: CASSLQWSGKAFF.

The rearrangement links TRBV10-3 to TRBJ2-7, with 8 bases identical to TRBD2. Losses at the gene ends were 0 bases for V and 2 bases for J; bases not matched to a gene: 9. The CDR3 has 17 amino acids. From germline, CDR1 is ENHRY and CDR2 SYGVKD. The CDR3 sequence is CAISESRGIAGTYEQYF. In DNA, the CDR3 is TGTGCCATCAGTGAGTCGAGGGGAATAGCGGGGACCTACGAGCAGTACTTC.

In its sample, this clone was seen once. V gene TRBV6-6 combines with J gene TRBJ2-3, with 8 bases identical to TRBD2. This CDR3 is 15 amino acids long. Trimming took 3 bases from V and 4 from J; bases not matched to a gene: 6. The germline V gene encodes CDR1 MNHNY and CDR2 SVGAGI (reference sequence). CDR3 sequence (DNA): TGTGCCAGCAGTTATAGCGGGGAGTTCCCAGATACGCAGTATTTT. Amino acid sequence: CASSYSGEFPDTQYF.

This clone has just one count. The chain has TRBV10-3 and TRBJ1-4; D call uncertain. The V end was cut by 1 base, the J end by 8 bases, with 14 bases between. This CDR3 contains 15 residues. The germline gives CDR1 ENHRY, CDR2 SYGVKD. CDR3 in amino acids: CAISEFGLGKEKLFF. The CDR3 DNA follows: TGTGCCATCAGTGAGTTCGGACTCGGGAAGGAAAAACTGTTTTTT.

This chain links TRBV5-4 with TRBJ2-3, with 7 bases fitting TRBD2. CDR1 is SGHNT and CDR2 is YYREEE in the germline V gene (reference sequence). The CDR3 extends over 15 amino acids. V trimming: 6 bases; J trimming: 3 bases; junction bases outside the gene matches: 10. Here the CDR3 DNA reads TGTGCCAGCACAGCATGGGGGGGGAGAACAGATACGCAGTATTTT. It is translated as CASTAWGGRTDTQYF.